This T cell receptor (beta chain) derives from a study of blood T cells in healthy people across ages. With respect to this clonotype: Its antigen is undetermined.

There are 12 residues in the CDR3. CDR1 is SEHNR and CDR2 is FQNEAQ in the germline V gene (reference sequence). V shed 7 bases and J shed 4 bases, with 10 bases lying between them. Isolated per sample were at least 7 million PBMCs. A second roughly 6 to 12 cycle PCR used barcoded and J-beta primers. Sequencing of every sample gave 2.5 million or more CDR3-containing paired-end reads. TCRdb independently ran MiXCR on the 5' RACE reads; one entry per CDR3 protein. This repertoire shows more than 550,000 distinct CDR3 sequences, 20% to 25% found once; its top ten account for around 21%. General observations from the study: Since the PBMCs were unsorted, naive and antigen-experienced cells could not be conclusively compared.

This clonotype was sampled from a man aged 65-85 years in good health. The gene calls are TRBV7-9 and TRBJ1-1, with no clear D. Sequencing used blood. The CDR3 protein is CASNPRTTEAFF. Here the CDR3 DNA reads TGTGCCAGCAATCCGCGGACCACTGAAGCTTTCTTT.